This T cell receptor (beta chain) was found in a study of blood T cell repertoires in COVID-19. As for the study in general: From T cells, B-cell-depleted T cells, or PBMCs came the material, which was cDNA or gDNA.

V was clipped by 8 bases and J by 11 bases; unmatched bases: 15. The germline CDR1 and CDR2 sequences are MDHEN and SYDVKM. The CDR3 is 14 amino acids. Per the original methods: From reference gene primer amplification, estimates of nucleated cell counts were derived. The repertoire was sequenced with immunoSEQ multiplex PCR; TCRdb's copy has only in-frame clones and lacks some. V, J and clone size were drawn from that table, and D and trimming were deduced from the DNA. The sample lists more than 250,000 clones; roughly 88% were seen once. The clonotype originates from a woman aged 45-65 years with acute or convalescent COVID-19. The sequencing sample was made of peripheral blood. V and J are TRBV28 and TRBJ1-1; 9 bases are shared with TRBD1. CDR3 nucleotide sequence: TGTGCCAGCGACGGACAGGGGTCGGGCGATCGGGCTTTCTTT. Translated, it gives CASDGQGSGDRAFF.